The next 18 T cell receptor beta chains were all read from a single sample in a study of cytomegalovirus exposure and HLA in healthy donors. Amplification used 60 Vbeta primers and 13 Jbeta primers. Repertoires were generated with immunoSEQ multiplex PCR, while TCRdb's copy carries only in-frame clones and drops some. The sample lists about 200,000 clones, 60% to 80% occurring once. Material: PBMCs. The receptors were gathered from a male donor in good health and CMV-seronegative.

The rearrangement links TRBV29-1 to TRBJ1-1, with TRBD1 identical over 7 bases. J lost 4 bases, V lost 4 bases, and 3 bases had no gene match. The CDR3 is 12 amino acids. Looked up from germline, CDR1 is SQVTM and CDR2 is ANQGSEA. CDR3 in DNA: TGCAGCGTTGGCCCAGGGGGCACTGAAGCTTTCTTT. The encoded protein is CSVGPGGTEAFF.

V is TRBV5-6 and J is TRBJ1-2; D is unclear. Germline V gene lookup returns CDR1 SGHDT and CDR2 YYEEEE. The CDR3 spans 14 residues. The germline V and J ends were trimmed by 1 base and 7 bases, with 14 bases remaining between them. The CDR3 loop is CASSLNVRVGGYTF. The CDR3 coding sequence is TGTGCCAGCAGCTTGAATGTGAGGGTCGGTGGCTACACCTTC.

The V gene is TRBV5-6, the J gene TRBJ1-6, with D tentatively TRBD1 (6 bases). Germline assignment: CDR1 SGHDT and CDR2 YYEEEE. This CDR3 contains 15 residues. Trimming stripped 2 bases from V and 5 bases from J, with 11 bases between. As DNA, the CDR3 is TGTGCCAGCAGCTTCGGGGGGCGCGATAATTCACCCCTCCACTTT. Translating gives CASSFGGRDNSPLHF. Filled out from reference TRBV5-6 and TRBJ1-6, the complete variable domain reads DAGVTQSPTHLIKTRGQQVTLRCSPKSGHDTVSWYQQALGQGPQFIFQYYEEEERQRGNFPDRFSGHQFPNYSSELNVNALLLGDSALYLCASSFGGRDNSPLHFGNGTRLTVT.

The J gene is TRBJ1-1, the V gene TRBV7-2; D uncertain. The CDR3 consists of 14 residues. Germline V gives CDR1 SGHTA, CDR2 FQGNSA. The V and J ends lost 5 bases and 6 bases respectively, with 16 bases between them. CDR3 amino acids: CASSVNRLEAEAFF. DNA for the CDR3: TGTGCCAGCAGCGTAAATAGGCTGGAGGCTGAAGCTTTCTTT.

V usage is TRBV6-5 and J usage is TRBJ2-2; TRBD2 agrees at 9 bases. The trim removed 6 bases at V and 5 bases at J, leaving 10 bases unmatched. This CDR3 contains 16 residues. Germline-derived CDR1 and CDR2 are MNHEY and SVGAGI. CDR3 bases: TGTGCCAGCAGATACCCCCCAGCGGGGGGTACCGGGGAGCTGTTTTTT. Protein: CASRYPPAGGTGELFF.

The J gene is TRBJ2-5, the V gene TRBV4-1; unclear D gene. CDR1 is MGHRA, CDR2 YSYEKL, per germline. CDR3 size: 15 residues. V was clipped by 4 bases and J by 11 bases, with 23 bases between them. The CDR3 DNA is TGCGCCAGCAGCCTAACGGCACAGTCCCCATCAGAGCAGTACTTC. As protein: CASSLTAQSPSEQYF.

This clone was seen a few times. The chain joins TRBV19 to TRBJ2-4, with TRBD2 matching over 11 bases. CDR1 LNHDA and CDR2 SQIVND come from the germline V gene (reference sequence). After removal of 3 bases from V and 8 bases from J, the junction contained 3 bases not matched to a gene. The CDR3 extends over 14 amino acids. CDR3 in amino acids: CASSISGRAYIQYF. The CDR3 DNA reads as TGTGCCAGTAGTATTAGCGGGAGGGCCTACATTCAGTACTTC.

The chain combines TRBV29-1 with TRBJ2-7, with 7 bases lining up with TRBD1. The CDR3 spans 12 residues. Looked up from germline, CDR1 is SQVTM and CDR2 is ANQGSEA. After removal of 5 bases from V and 1 base from J, the junction contained 2 bases not matched to a gene. The DNA for the CDR3 is TGCAGCGTTTCGACAGGGTCCTACGAGCAGTACTTC. Its protein is CSVSTGSYEQYF.

The rearrangement uses TRBV27 and TRBJ2-7; D unresolved. V lost 3 bases to trimming and J lost 0 bases, with 3 bases between them. The V gene's germline CDR1 is MNHEY and CDR2 SMNVEV (reference sequence). The CDR3 loop spans 12 amino acids. CDR3 amino acids: CASSFSSYEQYF. Written as DNA, the CDR3 is TGTGCCAGCAGTTTCAGCTCCTACGAGCAGTACTTC.

The CDR3 reads CASSRGTDYGYTF. The CDR3 bases are TGCGCCAGCAGTAGGGGGACAGACTATGGCTACACCTTC. The V gene is TRBV5-1, the J gene TRBJ1-2; 7 bases map to TRBD1. After removal of 5 bases from V and 3 bases from J, the junction contained 4 bases not matched to a gene. The CDR3 spans 13 residues. Looked up from germline, CDR1 is SGHRS and CDR2 is YFSETQ.

V and J are TRBV28 and TRBJ2-3, with D hard to call. Deletions cut 3 bases from V and 5 bases from J, with 9 bases between. CDR3 length: 13 residues. Germline V gives CDR1 MDHEN, CDR2 SYDVKM. CDR3 sequence reads: CASSLGGRDTQYF. In nucleotides, the CDR3 is TGTGCCAGCAGTTTGGGTGGGCGAGATACGCAGTATTTT.

The chain is built from TRBV7-6 and TRBJ1-1; unclear D gene. Germline V gene sequence: CDR1 SGHVS, CDR2 FNYEAQ. Trimming shortened V by 6 bases and J by 4 bases, and 15 bases separated the two germline ends. The CDR3 totals 14 residues. CDR3 nucleotide sequence: TGTGCCAGCAGGACTTCCCCCGAGGGCACTGAAGCTTTCTTT. This gives the protein CASRTSPEGTEAFF.

The chain has TRBV9 and TRBJ2-6; the match to TRBD2 covers 7 bases. The CDR3 extends over 17 amino acids. The junction had 7 bases not matched to a gene; V was cut back by 2 bases and J by 2 bases. Germline V lookup: CDR1 SGDLS, CDR2 YYNGEE. For the CDR3, the DNA is TGTGCCAGCAGCGTTGGAGTGGGAGGGGCTGGGGCCAACGTCCTGACTTTC. Translation: CASSVGVGGAGANVLTF.

The gene calls are TRBV18 and TRBJ2-7; D perhaps matches TRBD2 (6 bases). Trimming left V 2 bases short and J 1 base short, with 12 bases between. This CDR3 region has 15 residues. CDR1 is KGHSH and CDR2 is LQKENI in the germline V gene. CDR3 sequence reads: CASSPSTGGSYEQYF. CDR3 nucleotide sequence: TGTGCCAGCTCACCATCTACCGGGGGATCCTACGAGCAGTACTTC. Full variable domain (rest looked up from reference TRBV18 and TRBJ2-7): NAGVMQNPRHLVRRRGQEARLRCSPMKGHSHVYWYRQLPEEGLKFMVYLQKENIIDESGMPKERFSAEFPKEGPSILRIQQVVRGDSAAYFCASSPSTGGSYEQYFGPGTRLTVT.

This clone was observed once. This chain links TRBV4-3 with TRBJ1-1; D not resolved. The CDR3 covers 15 residues. Germline V gene sequence: CDR1 LGHNA, CDR2 YSLEER. Deletions cut 0 bases from V and 6 bases from J, with 14 bases between. This chain's CDR3 is CASSQDWVPAAEAFF. In DNA, the CDR3 is TGCGCCAGCAGCCAAGATTGGGTTCCTGCGGCTGAAGCTTTCTTT.

V usage is TRBV11-2 and J usage is TRBJ1-4; 7 bases align to TRBD1. Per germline, CDR1 SGHAT and CDR2 FQNNGV. V lost 5 bases and J lost 7; bases outside the gene matches: 10. CDR3 length: 15 residues. The CDR3 loop is CASSPRQGDSEKLFF. DNA for the CDR3: TGTGCCAGCAGCCCCAGACAGGGTGACAGTGAAAAACTGTTTTTT.

The genes are TRBV5-1 and TRBJ2-7; TRBD1 aligns across 7 bases. The CDR3 contains 13 residues. From germline, CDR1 is SGHRS and CDR2 YFSETQ. Trimming cost V 2 bases and J 5 bases; bases outside gene matches: 4. CDR3 coding DNA: TGCGCCAGCAGCTTAATACAGGGGCACGAGCAGTACTTC. It specifies CASSLIQGHEQYF.

This clone appeared a few times. The chain employs TRBV15 and TRBJ2-1; 9 bases fit TRBD2. Losses at the gene ends were 3 bases for V and 4 bases for J; bases not matched to a gene: 1. The germline CDR1 and CDR2 sequences are LNHNV and YYDKDF (reference sequence). The CDR3 has 14 amino acids. The CDR3 spells CATSRAGGYNEQFF. The CDR3 region has the DNA TGTGCCACCAGCAGGGCGGGAGGGTACAATGAGCAGTTCTTC.